This T cell receptor beta chain was found in a study of T cells in Graves' hyperthyroidism and ophthalmopathy. Overall study context: Blood from the periphery was taken at initial diagnosis, before any treatment. Study results and caveats: Ophthalmopathy was predicted by the model a median of roughly 6.7 months ahead of onset. In blood, most of the thyroid clonotypes expanded above 0.001 were also present.

RNA transcripts served as the template for amplifying TCR beta CDR3 regions. First-round RT-PCR with HTBI primers amplified the TCR CDR3 region. TCRdb re-derived calls from the multiplex PCR reads in MiXCR, one entry per CDR3 protein. The table includes about 620,000 distinct CDR3 sequences, under 20% detected once. This clonotype was found a few times. Its specificity is not known. Germline-derived CDR1 and CDR2 are SGHTA and FQGTGA. This CDR3 is 16 amino acids long. The ends were cut back, 0 bases at V and 1 base at J, with 9 bases in the middle. Lactation, pregnancy, other autoimmune disease or uncontrolled infection led to exclusion of patients.

Sequenced sample: blood. The chain carries TRBV7-3 and TRBJ2-2, with unresolved D. This receptor was taken from a woman aged 30 to 39 with Graves' hyperthyroidism. Here the CDR3 DNA reads TGTGCCAGCAGCTTAACCGGTCAGATGAACACCGGGGAGCTGTTTTTT. Its protein product is CASSLTGQMNTGELFF.